These T cell receptor beta chains were read from a single sample in a study of beta chain features in type 1 diabetes. Some clones are missing from TCRdb's copy, which holds only in-frame ones; the method was immunoSEQ multiplex PCR. The table records roughly 150,000 clones, approximately 8% of them present only once. Sequenced sample: central memory CD4+ T cells from blood. The receptors derive from a young man with type 1 diabetes. CDR3s include the opening cysteine and the closing phenylalanine or tryptophan. The D gene is left open where the match is weak. Clone size is shown for a subset of rows, as once, few, many or a class of expanded clone.

V gene	clone size	CDR3 length	D gene	J gene	CDR3 DNA	CDR3 protein
TRBV6-1	few	16	TRBD1	TRBJ1-2	TGTGCCAGCAGTGAAAGTTTGGGACAGGGAGGCTATGGCTACACCTTC	CASSESLGQGGYGYTF
TRBV5-1	.	14	TRBD1	TRBJ1-4	TGCGCCAGCAGTCCGACAGGGGGGGATGAAAAACTGTTTTTT	CASSPTGGDEKLFF
TRBV29-1	.	11	.	TRBJ2-1	TGCAGCGTTGAAGATTTTCTAGCGCTCGTCTTC	CSVEDFLALVF
TRBV7-2	.	13	.	TRBJ2-1	TGTGCCAGCAGGTCTAGTAGGGGCAATGAGCAGTTCTTC	CASRSSRGNEQFF
TRBV7-2	.	14	.	TRBJ2-5	TGTGCCAGCAGCAAAGACAGATTACAAGAGACCCAGTACTTC	CASSKDRLQETQYF
TRBV6-5	few	14	TRBD1	TRBJ1-2	TGTGCCAGCAGCCCGTCGATCGACAGGGACGGCTACACCTTC	CASSPSIDRDGYTF
TRBV19	few	15	.	TRBJ1-1	TGTGCCAGTAGTATTGGTGGAGCCGCGAACACTGAAGCTTTCTTT	CASSIGGAANTEAFF
TRBV5-5	few	15	.	TRBJ2-7	TGTGCCAGCAGCTCGCAGGGGAACAGCGTCTACGAGCAGTACTTC	CASSSQGNSVYEQYF
TRBV6-5	.	16	TRBD2	TRBJ2-5	TGTGCCAGCAGTTCCGAACTAGCGGGAGAGCGGGAGACCCAGTACTTC	CASSSELAGERETQYF
TRBV7-2	few	16	.	TRBJ2-5	TGTGCCAGCAGCTTAGTTTCGGCTAGCGCTGGGGAGACCCAGTACTTC	CASSLVSASAGETQYF
TRBV29-1	few	15	.	TRBJ2-2	TGCAGCGTCCGACCAGGAGGCTTGAACACCGGGGAGCTGTTTTTT	CSVRPGGLNTGELFF
TRBV4-3	few	16	TRBD1	TRBJ1-1	TGCGCCAGCAGCCAGAGGACAGGGGTTTGGAACACTGAAGCTTTCTTT	CASSQRTGVWNTEAFF
TRBV19	few	15	TRBD1	TRBJ2-7	TGTGCCAGTCGATCAAGGACAGGGGGAACCTACGAGCAGTACTTC	CASRSRTGGTYEQYF
TRBV5-1	.	15	TRBD2	TRBJ2-4	TGCGCCAGCAGCCCGGGACTAGCGGGGGGGAACATTCAGTACTTC	CASSPGLAGGNIQYF
TRBV7-9	.	13	.	TRBJ1-1	TGTGCCAGCAGCTTAAGTGAGGGCACTGAAGCTTTCTTT	CASSLSEGTEAFF
TRBV7-2	few	15	.	TRBJ2-1	TGTGCCAGCAGCTTAACGGCGACTGGCGAGAATGAGCAGTTCTTC	CASSLTATGENEQFF
TRBV5-4	.	13	.	TRBJ2-3	TGTGCCAGCAGCTTACAGGGCCCAGATACGCAGTATTTT	CASSLQGPDTQYF
TRBV5-4	few	13	.	TRBJ2-5	TGTGCCAGCAGCTTGGCTAGTAGCCAGACCCAGTACTTC	CASSLASSQTQYF
TRBV10-3	.	15	TRBD1	TRBJ2-5	TGTGCCAGCAGTTCCCGGGACAGGGGGCAAGAGACCCAGTACTTC	CASSSRDRGQETQYF
TRBV7-2	few	13	.	TRBJ2-4	TGTGCCAGCAGCCACGGAGACAAAAACATTCAGTACTTC	CASSHGDKNIQYF
TRBV28	many	15	TRBD2	TRBJ2-7	TGTGCCAGCCTTACCGGGGAGGGGAAGAAGAACGAGCAGTACTTC	CASLTGEGKKNEQYF
TRBV30	.	13	.	TRBJ1-5	TGTGCCTGGAGTGTGACCAGGGCCCAGCCCCAGCATTTT	CAWSVTRAQPQHF
TRBV5-1	few	15	TRBD1	TRBJ2-2	TGCGCCAGCAGCTTGGAGGGACAGGGTGTCGGGGAGCTGTTTTTT	CASSLEGQGVGELFF
TRBV2	.	12	TRBD1	TRBJ1-2	TGTGCCAGCAGCAGGACAGGGGATGGCTACACCTTC	CASSRTGDGYTF
TRBV5-1	.	14	TRBD1	TRBJ1-1	TGCGCCAGCAGCTTGTGGGGACAGGGTGAAAAAGCTTTCTTT	CASSLWGQGEKAFF
TRBV27	few	12	TRBD2	TRBJ2-7	TGTGCCAGCAGTCCCCGGGGGGGCGAGCAGTACTTC	CASSPRGGEQYF
TRBV5-4	.	16	TRBD2	TRBJ2-4	TGTGCCAGCAGCTCGCCAAGTAGCGGGCCGGGTGGCATTCAGTACTTC	CASSSPSSGPGGIQYF
TRBV28	.	16	TRBD1	TRBJ2-7	TGTGCCAGCAGAAAGGACAGGGGCCGCCCAGGGGACGAGCAGTACTTC	CASRKDRGRPGDEQYF
TRBV7-9	few	13	.	TRBJ2-7	TGTGCCAGCAGCCTGGGGGGTTTATACGAGCAGTACTTC	CASSLGGLYEQYF
TRBV29-1	.	14	TRBD1	TRBJ2-7	TGCAGCGTTGAGTCCGACAGGGGCTCCTACGAGCAGTACTTC	CSVESDRGSYEQYF
TRBV30	.	13	TRBD1	TRBJ1-5	TGTGCCTGGGGGCCAGGGGGCAGGCAGCCCCAGCATTTT	CAWGPGGRQPQHF
TRBV7-2	.	14	.	TRBJ1-1	TGTGCCAGCAGCTTAGCGGTTAGGGGCACTGAAGCTTTCTTT	CASSLAVRGTEAFF
TRBV5-4	few	16	TRBD2	TRBJ2-1	TGTGCCAGCAGCTTGGGGGGGACTAGCGGGAGCAATGAGCAGTTCTTC	CASSLGGTSGSNEQFF
TRBV5-1	few	15	.	TRBJ2-3	TGCGCCAGCAGCTTGGGACAGGGGAGGGGAGATACGCAGTATTTT	CASSLGQGRGDTQYF
TRBV27	few	16	.	TRBJ2-3	TGTGCCAGCAGTGCGGGACTGGCAGCTAGCACAGATACGCAGTATTTT	CASSAGLAASTDTQYF
TRBV14	.	13	.	TRBJ2-7	TGTGCCAGCAGCCTTACTACAGGGTCCGAGCAGTACTTC	CASSLTTGSEQYF
TRBV4-1	once	16	TRBD2	TRBJ2-7	TGCGCCAGCAGCCAAGATCTGCGGGGGTTTACCTACGAGCAGTACTTC	CASSQDLRGFTYEQYF
TRBV6-6	.	16	TRBD2	TRBJ2-5	TGTGCCAGCAGTTGGGGGGGACTAGCGGGCCAAGAGACCCAGTACTTC	CASSWGGLAGQETQYF
TRBV18	.	16	.	TRBJ1-3	TGTGCCAGCTCCCCCCGGGCGGAGGACTCTGGAAACACCATATATTTT	CASSPRAEDSGNTIYF
TRBV9	few	14	.	TRBJ2-5	TGTGCCAGCAGCCTAACAGGGTACCAAGAGACCCAGTACTTC	CASSLTGYQETQYF
TRBV15	few	16	TRBD2	TRBJ2-3	TGTGCCACCAGCAGAGATTTGGCTAGCGGGGTGGATACGCAGTATTTT	CATSRDLASGVDTQYF
TRBV30	few	15	.	TRBJ2-3	TGTGCCTGGAGTGAGACAGTAAGATACACAGATACGCAGTATTTT	CAWSETVRYTDTQYF
TRBV19	.	15	TRBD1	TRBJ2-4	TGTGCCAGTAGTATAGCTAGGACAGGGGGAAGCATTCAGTACTTC	CASSIARTGGSIQYF
TRBV6-5	.	14	.	TRBJ2-7	TGTGCCAGCAGTTCCCGGGAGAGGGGCTACGAGCAGTACTTC	CASSSRERGYEQYF
TRBV28	few	15	.	TRBJ2-7	TGTGCCAGCAGTCTACCCACCCGTTCGCCCTACGAGCAGTACTTC	CASSLPTRSPYEQYF
TRBV7-9	few	12	.	TRBJ1-1	TGTGCCAGCAGGGACACGAACACTGAAGCTTTCTTT	CASRDTNTEAFF
TRBV15	.	15	TRBD1	TRBJ1-1	TGTGCCACCAGCACCTTTACAGGGGGAGGGACTGAAGCTTTCTTT	CATSTFTGGGTEAFF
TRBV2	few	14	TRBD2	TRBJ2-7	TGTGCCAGCAGCGGGCTAGCGGGAGCCTACGAGCAGTACTTC	CASSGLAGAYEQYF
TRBV19	.	15	TRBD2	TRBJ2-1	TGTGCCAGTTCCCCCGGGACTAGCGGGAGTCCTGAGCAGTTCTTC	CASSPGTSGSPEQFF
TRBV5-1	.	13	.	TRBJ1-5	TGCGCCAGCAGCTTGGACAGTACCTCGGCCCAGCATTTT	CASSLDSTSAQHF
TRBV9	few	15	.	TRBJ2-3	TGTGCCAGCAGCGGTCGACTGGAAGGGGTAGATACGCAGTATTTT	CASSGRLEGVDTQYF
TRBV6-6	.	14	TRBD1	TRBJ2-7	TGTGCCAGCAGTCAACCCGGGACAGGGGTCGAGCAGTACTTC	CASSQPGTGVEQYF
TRBV5-4	.	13	.	TRBJ2-3	TGTGCCTTCGAAGCGGAAATCACAGATACGCAGTATTTT	CAFEAEITDTQYF
TRBV6-5	few	12	TRBD1	TRBJ1-2	TGTGCCAGCAGGGGACAGGACTATGGCTACACCTTC	CASRGQDYGYTF
TRBV28	few	15	.	TRBJ2-3	TGTGCCAGCAGTTTACTGTCCGGGGGGCCAGATACGCAGTATTTT	CASSLLSGGPDTQYF
TRBV2	.	13	.	TRBJ1-1	TGTGCCAGCAGTCTAACAGGCTACACTGAAGCTTTCTTT	CASSLTGYTEAFF
TRBV5-1	.	13	TRBD1	TRBJ1-2	TGCGCCAGCAAGGGACAGGATAACTATGGCTACACCTTC	CASKGQDNYGYTF